This is a list of T cell receptor beta chains from one sample in a study of identical twins. Each CDR3 protein gets one entry after TCRdb re-called the 5' RACE reads with MiXCR. This sample has 1.5 million to 2 million distinct CDR3 sequences, with less than 35% found just once. Specimen: cord blood. These receptors were collected from a newborn girl in good health. Each CDR3 is given with its conserved first and last residue. A D gene is named only where the DNA matches it firmly. Clone size appears in some rows only: once, few, many, or a class for an expanded clone.

size	V	length	D	J	CDR3	DNA
NA	TRBV18	14	NA	TRBJ1-2	CASSPKEHAYGYTF	TGTGCCAGCTCACCGAAGGAACACGCCTATGGCTACACCTTC
NA	TRBV9	15	TRBD2	TRBJ2-1	CASSVGEREINEQFF	TGTGCCAGCAGCGTAGGTGAGCGGGAGATAAATGAGCAGTTCTTC
NA	TRBV7-8	16	TRBD2	TRBJ2-3	CASSSSRGLSTDTQYF	TGTGCCAGCAGCTCCAGTAGGGGACTAAGCACAGATACGCAGTATTTT
few	TRBV20-1	12	NA	TRBJ1-2	CSAPTINYGYTF	TGCAGTGCCCCTACAATCAACTATGGCTACACCTTC
many	TRBV4-2	14	TRBD1	TRBJ2-7	CASSQETGMYEQYF	TGTGCCAGCAGCCAAGAGACAGGGATGTACGAGCAGTACTTC
NA	TRBV18	14	NA	TRBJ2-5	CASSALEPQETQYF	TGTGCCAGCTCTGCACTAGAGCCACAAGAGACCCAGTACTTC
NA	TRBV9	14	NA	TRBJ2-7	CASSVAWGSYEQYF	TGTGCCAGCAGCGTAGCCTGGGGGTCCTACGAGCAGTACTTC
NA	TRBV2	19	TRBD2	TRBJ2-3	CASSDPWTSGGPGTDAQYF	TGTGCCAGCAGTGACCCATGGACTAGCGGGGGCCCCGGCACAGATGCGCAGTATTTT
few	TRBV21-1	14	NA	TRBJ1-1	CASSRRRTGLKAFF	TGTGCCAGCAGCCGGAGGAGGACAGGCCTTAAAGCTTTCTTT
NA	TRBV2	15	TRBD2	TRBJ2-7	CASSGVASGSHEQYF	TGTGCCAGCAGTGGGGTGGCTAGCGGGAGCCACGAGCAGTACTTC
NA	TRBV20-1	13	NA	TRBJ2-7	CSALLGTFYEQYF	TGCAGTGCTTTGCTCGGGACTTTTTACGAGCAGTACTTC
many	TRBV29-1	18	TRBD1	TRBJ2-1	CSVEDRQGYMRSYNEQFF	TGCAGCGTTGAAGATCGACAGGGTTATATGAGGTCCTACAATGAGCAGTTCTTC
many	TRBV20-1	13	NA	TRBJ2-5	CSARVQYQETQYF	TGCAGTGCTAGAGTACAGTATCAAGAGACCCAGTACTTC
NA	TRBV7-9	15	TRBD1	TRBJ1-6	CASSLDPDRGSPLHF	TGTGCCAGCAGCTTAGACCCAGACAGGGGTTCACCCCTCCACTTT
many	TRBV4-2	17	TRBD1	TRBJ1-2	CASSHERRTGGDYGYTF	TGTGCCAGCAGCCACGAAAGACGGACAGGGGGCGACTATGGCTACACCTTC
few	TRBV20-1	15	TRBD1	TRBJ1-6	CSAHDRGAYNSPLHF	TGCAGTGCTCACGACAGGGGGGCTTATAATTCACCCCTCCACTTT
once	TRBV3-1	15	TRBD2	TRBJ2-1	CASGGGGISYNEQFF	TGTGCCAGCGGGGGGGGAGGGATCTCCTACAATGAGCAGTTCTTC
few	TRBV6-1	13	NA	TRBJ2-6	CASRETGAGVLTF	TGTGCCAGCAGAGAGACGGGGGCAGGCGTCCTGACTTTC
NA	TRBV28	13	NA	TRBJ2-3	CASSFNHPDTQYF	TGTGCCAGCAGTTTTAACCATCCAGATACGCAGTATTTT
few	TRBV9	17	TRBD1	TRBJ1-1	CASSVPLTGRLNAEAFF	TGTGCCAGCAGCGTACCGCTGACAGGGCGCTTGAACGCTGAAGCTTTCTTT
few	TRBV6-2/TRBV6-3	16	TRBD1	TRBJ1-1	CASSYVPSTGHTEAFF	TGTGCCAGCAGTTACGTACCCTCGACAGGGCACACTGAAGCTTTCTTT
few	TRBV11-1	13	TRBD2	TRBJ2-5	CASSELAIETQYF	TGTGCCAGCAGCGAACTAGCGATAGAGACCCAGTACTTC
NA	TRBV30	12	TRBD2	TRBJ2-5	CASTSTSVEQYF	TGTGCCTCGACTAGCACCTCGGTAGAGCAGTACTTC
few	TRBV5-4	15	TRBD1	TRBJ1-4	CASSSDRDRGEKLFF	TGTGCCAGCAGCTCAGACCGGGACAGGGGTGAAAAACTGTTTTTT
NA	TRBV10-3	17	NA	TRBJ1-6	CAISESGVGSYNSPLHF	TGTGCCATCAGTGAGTCGGGGGTGGGCTCCTATAATTCACCCCTCCACTTT
many	TRBV20-1	14	TRBD1	TRBJ2-3	CSASDRGSTDTQYF	TGCAGTGCTTCAGACAGGGGTAGCACAGATACGCAGTATTTT
NA	TRBV7-9	18	TRBD1	TRBJ1-6	CASSLVPLTGAYNSPLHF	TGTGCCAGCAGCTTAGTCCCCCTGACAGGGGCATATAATTCACCCCTCCACTTT
few	TRBV20-1	15	NA	TRBJ2-7	CSASPSGPSSYEQYF	TGCAGTGCTAGCCCCTCAGGACCCAGCTCCTACGAGCAGTACTTC
few	TRBV27	17	NA	TRBJ1-2	CASSPGWKKGIHYGYTF	TGTGCCAGCAGCCCAGGGTGGAAAAAGGGGATACACTATGGCTACACCTTC